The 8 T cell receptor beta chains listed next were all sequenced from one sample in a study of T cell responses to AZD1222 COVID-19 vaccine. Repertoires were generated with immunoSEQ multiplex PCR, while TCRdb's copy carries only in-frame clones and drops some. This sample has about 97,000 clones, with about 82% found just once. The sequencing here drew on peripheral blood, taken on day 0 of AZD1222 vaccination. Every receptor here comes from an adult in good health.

The CDR3 coding sequence is TGCGCCAGCAGTCCAGGGGGCGGTGGCGACACTGAAGCTTTCTTT. Translation gives CASSPGGGGDTEAFF. The chain joins TRBV4-3 to TRBJ1-1, with 8 positions matching TRBD1. This CDR3 spans 15 amino acids. The V and J ends lost 6 bases and 3 bases, in that order; junction bases with no gene match: 9. Germline CDR1 reads LGHNA; CDR2 reads YSLEER.

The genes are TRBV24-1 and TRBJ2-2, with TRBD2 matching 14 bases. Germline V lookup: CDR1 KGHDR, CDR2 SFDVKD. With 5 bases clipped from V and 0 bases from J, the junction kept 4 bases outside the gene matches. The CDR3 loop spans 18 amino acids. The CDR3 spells CATSGLTSGRANTGELFF. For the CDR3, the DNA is TGTGCCACCAGTGGGTTGACTAGCGGGAGGGCGAACACCGGGGAGCTGTTTTTT.

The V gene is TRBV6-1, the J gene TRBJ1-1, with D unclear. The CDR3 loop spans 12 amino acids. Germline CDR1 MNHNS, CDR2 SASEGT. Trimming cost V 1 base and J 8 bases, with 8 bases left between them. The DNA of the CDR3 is TGTGCCAGCAGTGAAGGCTACAAGGAAGCTTTCTTT. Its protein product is CASSEGYKEAFF.

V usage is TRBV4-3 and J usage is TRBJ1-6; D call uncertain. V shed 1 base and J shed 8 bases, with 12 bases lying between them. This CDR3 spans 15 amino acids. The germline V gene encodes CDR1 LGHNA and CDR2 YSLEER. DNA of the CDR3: TGCGCCAGCAGCCAAGTTACTCTCGATTATTCACCCCTCCACTTT. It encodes CASSQVTLDYSPLHF.

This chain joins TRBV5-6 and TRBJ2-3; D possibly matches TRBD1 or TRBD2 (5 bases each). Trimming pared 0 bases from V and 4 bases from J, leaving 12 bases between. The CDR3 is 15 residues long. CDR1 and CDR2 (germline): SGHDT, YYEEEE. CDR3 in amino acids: CASSLVTEGPDTQYF. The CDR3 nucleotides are TGTGCCAGCAGCTTGGTGACTGAGGGGCCAGATACGCAGTATTTT.

The CDR3, as DNA: TGTGCCAGCTCCGACAGGGGGCGAAATGTCTACGAGCAGTACTTC. This gives the protein CASSDRGRNVYEQYF. The chain links TRBV27 to TRBJ2-7; the match to TRBD1 covers 10 bases. The V gene end was trimmed by 8 bases and the J gene end by 3 bases; junction bases not matched to a gene: 10. This CDR3 contains 15 residues. Germline loops: CDR1 MNHEY, CDR2 SMNVEV (reference sequence).

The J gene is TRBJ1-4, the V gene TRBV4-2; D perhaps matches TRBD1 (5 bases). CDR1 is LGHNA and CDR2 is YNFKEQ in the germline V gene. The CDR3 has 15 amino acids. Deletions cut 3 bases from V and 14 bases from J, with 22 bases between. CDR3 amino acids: CASSQDPPEQGKLFF. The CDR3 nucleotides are TGTGCCAGCAGCCAGGATCCTCCAGAGCAGGGCAAGCTGTTTTTT.

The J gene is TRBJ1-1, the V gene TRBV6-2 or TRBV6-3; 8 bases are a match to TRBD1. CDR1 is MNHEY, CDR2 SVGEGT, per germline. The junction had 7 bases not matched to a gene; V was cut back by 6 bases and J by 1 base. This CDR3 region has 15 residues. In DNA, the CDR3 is TGTGCCAGCAGCCCACCCGGACAGGGGAACACTGAAGCTTTCTTT. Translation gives CASSPPGQGNTEAFF.